This is a list of T cell receptor beta chains from one sample in a study of blood T cell repertoires in COVID-19. Assay used: immunoSEQ multiplex PCR; TCRdb lists only in-frame clones, some missing. The sample lists around 200,000 clones; 70% to 90% were seen once. Material: peripheral blood. The receptors were sampled from a man between 25 and 39 years old with acute or convalescent COVID-19. Each CDR3 is given with its conserved first and last residue. A D gene is named only where the DNA matches it firmly. A row's size may be missing; if present it is once, few, many or a size class.

CASSLAIRGNKAFF TGTGCCAGCAGCTTAGCGATCAGGGGCAATAAAGCTTTCTTT TRBV7-2 NA NA TRBJ1-1
CATSRVGGGQNEQFF TGTGCCACCAGCAGAGTGGGCGGGGGCCAAAATGAGCAGTTCTTC TRBV15 NA NA TRBJ2-1
CASSLLYGYTF TGTGCCAGCAGTCTCCTCTATGGCTACACCTTC TRBV28 NA NA TRBJ1-2
CASSFPLREVREQFF TGTGCCAGCAGCTTTCCCCTGAGAGAGGTCCGCGAGCAGTTCTTC TRBV5-6 NA NA TRBJ2-1
CASSGGGFYEQYF TGCGCCAGCAGCGGCGGGGGCTTCTACGAGCAGTACTTC TRBV5-1 NA NA TRBJ2-7
CASSDSGDEKLFF TGTGCCAGCAGCGACAGCGGGGATGAAAAACTGTTTTTT TRBV6-5 NA NA TRBJ1-4
CASRTGLWGGYTF TGTGCCAGCAGAACAGGGTTGTGGGGTGGCTACACCTTC TRBV6-5 NA NA TRBJ1-2
CASSYSDSYEQYF TGTGCCAGCAGTTACTCGGACAGTTACGAGCAGTACTTC TRBV6-5 NA NA TRBJ2-7
CASSNSGYEQYF TGTGCCAGCAGTAATAGCGGCTACGAGCAGTACTTC TRBV12-3/TRBV12-4 NA NA TRBJ2-7
CASSFGDSLREKLFF TGCGCCAGCAGCTTCGGTGACAGTCTTAGAGAAAAACTGTTTTTT TRBV5-1 NA NA TRBJ1-4
CASSFTGTDSYEQYF TGTGCCAGCAGCTTTACCGGGACAGACTCCTACGAGCAGTACTTC TRBV7-9 TRBD1 NA TRBJ2-7
CASSRGGTEAFF TGTGCCAGCAGTCGGGGGGGGACTGAAGCTTTCTTT TRBV12-3/TRBV12-4 NA NA TRBJ1-1
CASSFVRNTEAFF TGTGCCAGCAGTTTCGTGCGGAACACTGAAGCTTTCTTT TRBV27 NA NA TRBJ1-1
CASSTGTSGGQETQYF TGCGCCAGCAGCACGGGGACTAGCGGGGGTCAAGAGACCCAGTACTTC TRBV5-1 TRBD2 NA TRBJ2-5
CASSSSVTGNTEAFF TGTGCCAGCAGCTCCTCAGTGACAGGGAACACTGAAGCTTTCTTT TRBV6-5 NA NA TRBJ1-1
CASSVGSGATNEKLFF TGTGCCAGTAGTGTGGGGAGTGGAGCAACTAATGAAAAACTGTTTTTT TRBV19 NA NA TRBJ1-4
CASSGTGWDGYTF TGTGCCAGCAGCGGGACAGGGTGGGATGGCTACACCTTC TRBV2 TRBD1 few TRBJ1-2
CASMIRDRPYEQYF TGTGCCAGCATGATCCGGGACAGGCCCTACGAGCAGTACTTC TRBV13 TRBD1 NA TRBJ2-7
CASSPIQGIGEQYF TGTGCCAGCTCACCGATACAGGGAATTGGTGAGCAGTACTTC TRBV18 NA once TRBJ2-7
CAWSTGSSGNTIYF TGTGCCTGGAGTACGGGAAGCTCTGGAAACACCATATATTTT TRBV30 NA NA TRBJ1-3
CASSATGVSNQPQHF TGTGCCAGCAGCGCCACGGGGGTAAGCAATCAGCCCCAGCATTTT TRBV2 NA NA TRBJ1-5
CASSEDRGLFLPQPQHF TGTGCCAGCAGTGAGGACAGGGGGCTTTTTTTACCCCAGCCCCAGCATTTT TRBV6-1 TRBD1 NA TRBJ1-5
CATSSRVGRFNQPQHF TGTGCCACCAGCAGTCGAGTCGGCAGGTTTAATCAGCCCCAGCATTTT TRBV15 NA NA TRBJ1-5
CASSESQGGRNEKLFF TGTGCCAGCAGTGAATCCCAGGGAGGGAGAAATGAAAAACTGTTTTTT TRBV25-1 NA NA TRBJ1-4
CASSQDSIGPQPQHF TGCGCCAGCAGCCAAGATTCTATTGGGCCCCAGCCCCAGCATTTT TRBV4-1 NA NA TRBJ1-5
CASSSGGHLGADTEAFF TGTGCCAGCAGCTCTGGGGGCCACCTCGGGGCGGACACTGAAGCTTTCTTT TRBV5-8 NA NA TRBJ1-1
CASSPLGPGELFF TGTGCCAGCAGCCCACTGGGGCCCGGGGAGCTGTTTTTT TRBV6-5 NA NA TRBJ2-2
CASGRRGANVLTF TGTGCCTCCGGTCGTCGGGGGGCCAACGTCCTGACTTTC TRBV30 NA NA TRBJ2-6
CASSIGGSSGNTIYF TGTGCCAGTAGTATTGGGGGCAGCTCTGGAAACACCATATATTTT TRBV19 NA NA TRBJ1-3
CASRLLAGADTQYF TGTGCCAGCAGACTACTAGCGGGAGCTGATACGCAGTATTTT TRBV6-5 TRBD2 NA TRBJ2-3
CASTKDRRNTGELFF TGTGCCAGCACCAAGGACAGACGGAACACCGGGGAGCTGTTTTTT TRBV6-5 NA NA TRBJ2-2
CATSREKLGRANYGYTF TGTGCCACCAGCAGAGAAAAGTTAGGCAGGGCGAACTATGGCTACACCTTC TRBV15 NA NA TRBJ1-2
CASSPGTPPYEQYF TGTGCCAGTAGTCCCGGGACTCCTCCCTACGAGCAGTACTTC TRBV19 NA NA TRBJ2-7
CASSQLLPGLAGGPALGTQYF TGTGCCAGCAGTCAACTCCTCCCGGGACTAGCGGGAGGGCCGGCATTGGGTACGCAGTATTTT TRBV28 TRBD2 NA TRBJ2-3
CATSEPGTGNQPQHF TGTGCCACCAGTGAACCCGGGACAGGCAATCAGCCCCAGCATTTT TRBV24-1 TRBD1 NA TRBJ1-5
CASSLPGQKINNEQFF TGTGCCAGCAGTTTACCCGGACAGAAAATCAACAATGAGCAGTTCTTC TRBV28 NA NA TRBJ2-1
CASSLRLAGGTDTQYF TGTGCCAGCAGTTTACGACTAGCGGGAGGCACAGATACGCAGTATTTT TRBV6-5 TRBD2 NA TRBJ2-3
CASRGLAGLYEQYF TGTGCCAGCAGGGGACTAGCGGGACTCTACGAGCAGTACTTC TRBV28 TRBD2 NA TRBJ2-7
CASSLTYNEQFF TGTGCCAGCAGCCTTACCTACAATGAGCAGTTCTTC TRBV7-9 NA NA TRBJ2-1
CASTVKGLGTTEAFF TGTGCCAGCACCGTTAAAGGCCTCGGGACTACTGAAGCTTTCTTT TRBV2 NA NA TRBJ1-1
CASSPPSSDEQFF TGTGCCAGCTCACCTCCCAGCAGCGATGAGCAGTTCTTC TRBV18 NA NA TRBJ2-1
CASTLGGGNTEAFF TGTGCCAGCACCCTCGGGGGGGGGAACACTGAAGCTTTCTTT TRBV6-1 NA NA TRBJ1-1
CASRTGANYGYTF TGTGCCAGCAGGACAGGGGCTAACTATGGCTACACCTTC TRBV6-5 TRBD1 NA TRBJ1-2
CASSLSRGTGELFF TGTGCCAGCAGTTTAAGCAGGGGGACCGGGGAGCTGTTTTTT TRBV27 TRBD1 few TRBJ2-2
CASSYSRQGVEKLFF TGTGCCAGCAGTTACTCGAGACAGGGCGTCGAAAAACTGTTTTTT TRBV6-5 TRBD1 NA TRBJ1-4
CATSDYSGRGNNEQFF TGTGCCACCAGTGACTATAGCGGGAGAGGGAACAATGAGCAGTTCTTC TRBV24-1 TRBD2 few TRBJ2-1
CASSRDRSSEKLFF TGTGCCAGCAGCCGGGACAGGTCTAGCGAAAAACTGTTTTTT TRBV2 TRBD1 NA TRBJ1-4
CASSQETGSGANVLTF TGTGCCAGCAGCCAAGAGACTGGCTCTGGGGCCAACGTCCTGACTTTC TRBV3-1/TRBV3-2 NA NA TRBJ2-6
CASSHRPLGASGVTGELFF TGTGCCAGCAGCCACAGACCATTAGGGGCTAGCGGGGTGACCGGGGAGCTGTTTTTT TRBV3-1/TRBV3-2 TRBD2 NA TRBJ2-2
CASGLFKETQYF TGTGCCAGCGGACTGTTTAAAGAGACCCAGTACTTC TRBV2 NA NA TRBJ2-5
CSVGLPGDEKLFF TGCAGCGTGGGACTCCCGGGGGATGAAAAACTGTTTTTT TRBV29-1 NA NA TRBJ1-4
CASSYAGTGDTEAFF TGTGCCAGCAGTTACGCCGGGACAGGGGACACTGAAGCTTTCTTT TRBV6-5 TRBD1 NA TRBJ1-1
CASSLEWSASGSPVGETQYF TGTGCCAGCAGCTTGGAATGGTCGGCTAGCGGGAGCCCTGTGGGGGAGACCCAGTACTTC TRBV5-8 TRBD2 NA TRBJ2-5
CASSTPLQGNGNTIYF TGTGCCAGTAGCACGCCACTACAGGGAAATGGAAACACCATATATTTT TRBV19 NA NA TRBJ1-3
CASSPRGGTKNIQYF TGTGCCAGCTCACCACGGGGGGGAACGAAAAACATTCAGTACTTC TRBV18 TRBD2 once TRBJ2-4